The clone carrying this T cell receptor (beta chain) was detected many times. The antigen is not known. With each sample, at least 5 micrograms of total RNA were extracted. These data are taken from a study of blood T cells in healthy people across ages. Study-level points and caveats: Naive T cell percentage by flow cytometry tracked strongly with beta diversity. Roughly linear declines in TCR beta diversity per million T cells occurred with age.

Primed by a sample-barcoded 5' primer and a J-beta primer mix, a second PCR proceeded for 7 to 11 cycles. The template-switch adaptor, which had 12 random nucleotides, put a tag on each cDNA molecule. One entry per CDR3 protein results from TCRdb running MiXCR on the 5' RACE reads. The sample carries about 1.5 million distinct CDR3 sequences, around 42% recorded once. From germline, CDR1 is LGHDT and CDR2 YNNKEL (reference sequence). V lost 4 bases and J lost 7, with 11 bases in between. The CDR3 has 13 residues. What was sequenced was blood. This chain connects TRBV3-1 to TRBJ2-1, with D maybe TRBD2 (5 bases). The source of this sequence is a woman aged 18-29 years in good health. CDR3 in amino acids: CASSLGRGNEQFF. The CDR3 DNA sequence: TGTGCCAGCAGCCTAGGTCGGGGAAATGAGCAGTTCTTC.